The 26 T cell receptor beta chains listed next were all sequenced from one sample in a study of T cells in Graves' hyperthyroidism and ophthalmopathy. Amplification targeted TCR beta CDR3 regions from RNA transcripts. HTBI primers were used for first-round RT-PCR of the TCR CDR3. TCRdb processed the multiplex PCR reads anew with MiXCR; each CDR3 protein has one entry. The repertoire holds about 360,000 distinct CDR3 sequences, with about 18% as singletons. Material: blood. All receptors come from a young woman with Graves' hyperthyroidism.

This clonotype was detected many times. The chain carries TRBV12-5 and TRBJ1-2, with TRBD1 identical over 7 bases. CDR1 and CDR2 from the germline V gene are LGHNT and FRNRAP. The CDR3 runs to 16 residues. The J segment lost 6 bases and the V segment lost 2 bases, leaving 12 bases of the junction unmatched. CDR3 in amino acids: CASGLSLSGGWNGYTF. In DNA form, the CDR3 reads TGTGCTAGTGGTTTGTCTCTTTCAGGGGGGTGGAATGGCTACACCTTC.

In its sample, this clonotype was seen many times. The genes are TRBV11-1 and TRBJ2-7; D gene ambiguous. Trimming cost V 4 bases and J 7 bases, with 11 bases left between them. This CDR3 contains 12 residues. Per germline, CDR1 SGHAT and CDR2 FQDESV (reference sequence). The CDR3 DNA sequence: TGTGCCAGCAGCTCCAACCACCCGGAGCAGTACTTC. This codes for CASSSNHPEQYF.

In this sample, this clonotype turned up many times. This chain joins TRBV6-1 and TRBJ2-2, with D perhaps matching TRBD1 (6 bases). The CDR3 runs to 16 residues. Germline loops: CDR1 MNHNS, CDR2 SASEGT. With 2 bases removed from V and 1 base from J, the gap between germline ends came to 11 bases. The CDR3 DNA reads TGTGCCAGCAGTGAAAGGGGGAATCTGAACACCGGGGAGCTGTTTTTT. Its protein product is CASSERGNLNTGELFF.

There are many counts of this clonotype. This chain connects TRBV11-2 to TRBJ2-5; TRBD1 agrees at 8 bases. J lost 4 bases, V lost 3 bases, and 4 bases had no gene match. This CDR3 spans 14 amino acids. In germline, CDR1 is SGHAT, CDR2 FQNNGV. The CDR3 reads CASSFPDRVETQYF. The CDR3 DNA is TGTGCCAGCAGCTTCCCGGACAGGGTAGAGACCCAGTACTTC.

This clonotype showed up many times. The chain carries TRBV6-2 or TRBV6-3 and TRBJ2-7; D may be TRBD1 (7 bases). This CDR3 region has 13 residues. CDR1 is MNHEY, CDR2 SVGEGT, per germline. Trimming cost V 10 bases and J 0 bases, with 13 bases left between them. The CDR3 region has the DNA TGTGCCACCGACAGGGACTCCTCCTACGAGCAGTACTTC. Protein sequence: CATDRDSSYEQYF.

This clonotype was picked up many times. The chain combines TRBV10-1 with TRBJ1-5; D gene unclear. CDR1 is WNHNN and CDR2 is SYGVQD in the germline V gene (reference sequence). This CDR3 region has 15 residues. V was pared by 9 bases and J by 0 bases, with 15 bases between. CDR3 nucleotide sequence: TGCGCCAGTGAGGCAACACGAAATAGCAATCAGCCCCAGCATTTT. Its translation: CASEATRNSNQPQHF.

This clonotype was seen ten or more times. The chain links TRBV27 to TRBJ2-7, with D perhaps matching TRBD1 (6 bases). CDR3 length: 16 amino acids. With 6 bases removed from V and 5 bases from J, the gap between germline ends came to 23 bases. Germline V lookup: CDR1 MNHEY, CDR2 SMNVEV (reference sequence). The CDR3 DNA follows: TGTGCCAGCAGACCCATTAACGGGCAGGGGAAGGACGAGCAGTACTTC. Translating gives CASRPINGQGKDEQYF.

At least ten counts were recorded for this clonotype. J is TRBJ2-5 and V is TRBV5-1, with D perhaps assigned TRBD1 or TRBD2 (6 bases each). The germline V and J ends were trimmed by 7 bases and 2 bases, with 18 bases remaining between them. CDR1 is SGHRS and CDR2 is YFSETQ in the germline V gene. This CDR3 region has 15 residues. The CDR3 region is CASCRSGGDQETQYF. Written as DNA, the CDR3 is TGCGCCAGCTGCCGATCCGGGGGCGATCAAGAGACCCAGTACTTC.

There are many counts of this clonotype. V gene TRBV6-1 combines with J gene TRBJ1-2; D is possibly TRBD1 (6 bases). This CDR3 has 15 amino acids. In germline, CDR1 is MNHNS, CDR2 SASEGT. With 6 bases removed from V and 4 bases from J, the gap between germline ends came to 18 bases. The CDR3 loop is CASSLGGHRLYGYTF. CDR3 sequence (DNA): TGTGCCAGCAGCCTCGGGGGGCACAGGCTCTATGGCTACACCTTC.

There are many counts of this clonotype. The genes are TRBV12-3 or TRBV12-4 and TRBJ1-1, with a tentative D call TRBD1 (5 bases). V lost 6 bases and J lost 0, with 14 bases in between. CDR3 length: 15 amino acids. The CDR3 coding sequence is TGTGCCAGCAGCCCCGCAGGGCTCGTGAACACTGAAGCTTTCTTT. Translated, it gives CASSPAGLVNTEAFF.

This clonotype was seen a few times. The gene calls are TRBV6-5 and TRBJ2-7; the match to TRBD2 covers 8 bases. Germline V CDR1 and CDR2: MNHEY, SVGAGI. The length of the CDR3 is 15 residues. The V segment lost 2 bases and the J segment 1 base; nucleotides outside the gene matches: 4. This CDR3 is CASSYGGGLSYEQYF. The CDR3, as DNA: TGTGCCAGCAGTTACGGCGGGGGGCTTTCCTACGAGCAGTACTTC.

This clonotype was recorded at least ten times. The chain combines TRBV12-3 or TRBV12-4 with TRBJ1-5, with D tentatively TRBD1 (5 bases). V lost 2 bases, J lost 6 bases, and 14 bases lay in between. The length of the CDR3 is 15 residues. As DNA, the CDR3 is TGTGCCAGCAGTTTACCCCGGGGGGGGGGTCAGCCCCAGCATTTT. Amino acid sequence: CASSLPRGGGQPQHF.

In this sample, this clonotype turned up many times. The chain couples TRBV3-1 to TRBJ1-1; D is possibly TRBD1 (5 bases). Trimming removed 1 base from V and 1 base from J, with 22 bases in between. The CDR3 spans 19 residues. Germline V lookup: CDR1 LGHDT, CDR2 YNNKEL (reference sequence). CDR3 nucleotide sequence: TGTGCCAGCAGCCAAGGGCAGGGTATATACCGTAGGACGAACACTGAAGCTTTCTTT. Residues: CASSQGQGIYRRTNTEAFF.

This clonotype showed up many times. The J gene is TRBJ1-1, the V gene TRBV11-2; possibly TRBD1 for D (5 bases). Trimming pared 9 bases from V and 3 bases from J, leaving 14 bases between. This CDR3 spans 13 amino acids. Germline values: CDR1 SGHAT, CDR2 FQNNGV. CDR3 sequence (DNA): TGTGCCAGTAAGGGCGGGGGGGACACTGAAGCTTTCTTT. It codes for CASKGGGDTEAFF.

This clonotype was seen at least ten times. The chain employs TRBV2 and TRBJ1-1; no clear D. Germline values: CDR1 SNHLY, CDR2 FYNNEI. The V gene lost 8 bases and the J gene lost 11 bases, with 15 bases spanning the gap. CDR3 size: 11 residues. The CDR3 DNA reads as TGTGCCAGCTTGAAGTCAGGAGAGGCTTTCTTT. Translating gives CASLKSGEAFF.

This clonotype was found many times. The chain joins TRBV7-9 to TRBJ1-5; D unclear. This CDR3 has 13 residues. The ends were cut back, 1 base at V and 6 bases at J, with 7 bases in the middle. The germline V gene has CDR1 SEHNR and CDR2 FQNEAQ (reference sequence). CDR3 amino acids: CASSLEASQPQHF. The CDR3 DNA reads TGTGCCAGCAGCTTAGAGGCCAGTCAGCCCCAGCATTTT.

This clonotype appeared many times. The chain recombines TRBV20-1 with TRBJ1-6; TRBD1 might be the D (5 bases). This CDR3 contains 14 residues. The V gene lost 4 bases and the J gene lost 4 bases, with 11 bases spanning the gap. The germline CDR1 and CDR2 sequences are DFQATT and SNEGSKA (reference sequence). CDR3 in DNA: TGCAGTGCTAATTTAGGGGCTTATAATTCACCCCTCCACTTT. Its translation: CSANLGAYNSPLHF.

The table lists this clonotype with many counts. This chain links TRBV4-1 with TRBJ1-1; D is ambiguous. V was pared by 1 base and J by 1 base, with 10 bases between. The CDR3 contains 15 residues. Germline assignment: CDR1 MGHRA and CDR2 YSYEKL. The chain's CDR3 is CASSQAVRQNTEAFF. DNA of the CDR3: TGCGCCAGCAGCCAAGCGGTCAGGCAGAACACTGAAGCTTTCTTT.

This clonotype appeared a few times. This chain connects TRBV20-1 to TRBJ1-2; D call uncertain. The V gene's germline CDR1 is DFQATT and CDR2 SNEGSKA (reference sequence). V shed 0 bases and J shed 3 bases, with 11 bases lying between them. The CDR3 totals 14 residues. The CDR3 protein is CSARDPRRDYGYTF. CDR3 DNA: TGCAGTGCTAGAGATCCCCGGAGGGACTATGGCTACACCTTC.

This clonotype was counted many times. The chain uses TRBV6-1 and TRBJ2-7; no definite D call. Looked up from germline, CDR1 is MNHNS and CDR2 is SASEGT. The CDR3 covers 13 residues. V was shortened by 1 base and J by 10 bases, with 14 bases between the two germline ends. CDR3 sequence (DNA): TGTGCCAGCAGTGAAGTAAGACCCACGATACAGTACTTC. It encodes CASSEVRPTIQYF.

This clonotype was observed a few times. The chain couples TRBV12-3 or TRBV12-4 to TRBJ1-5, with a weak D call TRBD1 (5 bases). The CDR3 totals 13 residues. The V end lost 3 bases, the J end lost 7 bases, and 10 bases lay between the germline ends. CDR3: CASSFQGDQPQHF. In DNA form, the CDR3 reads TGTGCCAGCAGTTTCCAGGGTGACCAGCCCCAGCATTTT.

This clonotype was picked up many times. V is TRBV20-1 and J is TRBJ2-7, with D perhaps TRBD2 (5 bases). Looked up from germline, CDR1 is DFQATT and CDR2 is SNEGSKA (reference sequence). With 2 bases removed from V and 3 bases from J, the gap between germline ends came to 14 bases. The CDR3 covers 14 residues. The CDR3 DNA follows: TGCAGTGCTAGACGGTTCGGGGAAAGCTACGAGCAGTACTTC. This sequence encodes CSARRFGESYEQYF.

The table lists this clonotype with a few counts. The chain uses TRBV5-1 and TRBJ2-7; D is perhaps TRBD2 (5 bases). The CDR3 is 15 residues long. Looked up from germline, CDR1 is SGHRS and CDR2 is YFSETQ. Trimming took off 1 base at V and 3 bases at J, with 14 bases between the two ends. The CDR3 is CASSLIHFRGYEQYF. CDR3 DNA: TGCGCCAGCAGCTTGATTCACTTCCGGGGCTACGAGCAGTACTTC.

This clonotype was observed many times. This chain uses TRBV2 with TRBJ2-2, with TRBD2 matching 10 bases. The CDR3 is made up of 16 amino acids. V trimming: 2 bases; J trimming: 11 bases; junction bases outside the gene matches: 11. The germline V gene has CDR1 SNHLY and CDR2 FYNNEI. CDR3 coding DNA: TGTGCCAGCAGTGAAAACCTTAGCGGGGGGCAGATAGAGCTGTTTTTT. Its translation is CASSENLSGGQIELFF. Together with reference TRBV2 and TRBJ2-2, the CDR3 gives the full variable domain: EPEVTQTPSHQVTQMGQEVILRCVPISNHLYFYWYRQILGQKVEFLVSFYNNEISEKSEIFDDQFSVERPDGSNFTLKIRSTKLEDSAMYFCASSENLSGGQIELFFGEGSRLTVL.

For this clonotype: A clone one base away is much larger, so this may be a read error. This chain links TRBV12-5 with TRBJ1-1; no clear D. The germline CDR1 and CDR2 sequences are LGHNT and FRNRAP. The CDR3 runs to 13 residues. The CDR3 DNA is TGTCCTAGTGGACTCGATTGGGGAGAAAGAGCTTTCTTT. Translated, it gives CPSGLDWGERAFF.

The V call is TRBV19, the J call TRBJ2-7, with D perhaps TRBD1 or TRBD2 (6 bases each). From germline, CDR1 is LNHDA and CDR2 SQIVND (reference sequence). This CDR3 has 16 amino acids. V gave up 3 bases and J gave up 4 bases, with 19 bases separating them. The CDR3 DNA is TGTGCCAGTAGTATCTACCCGGGGGCGATACCTTACGAGCAGTACTTC. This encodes CASSIYPGAIPYEQYF.